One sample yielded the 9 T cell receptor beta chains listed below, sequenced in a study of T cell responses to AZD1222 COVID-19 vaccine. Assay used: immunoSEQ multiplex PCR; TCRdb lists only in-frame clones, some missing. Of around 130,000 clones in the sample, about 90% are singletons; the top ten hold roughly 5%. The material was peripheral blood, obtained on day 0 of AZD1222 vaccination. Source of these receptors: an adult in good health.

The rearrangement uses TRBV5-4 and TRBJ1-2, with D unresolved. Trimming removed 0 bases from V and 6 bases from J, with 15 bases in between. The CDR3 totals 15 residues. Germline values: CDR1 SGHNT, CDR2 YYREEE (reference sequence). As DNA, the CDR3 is TGTGCCAGCAGCTTGGGGGTCGTGGGAGTCAATGGCTACACCTTC. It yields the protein CASSLGVVGVNGYTF.

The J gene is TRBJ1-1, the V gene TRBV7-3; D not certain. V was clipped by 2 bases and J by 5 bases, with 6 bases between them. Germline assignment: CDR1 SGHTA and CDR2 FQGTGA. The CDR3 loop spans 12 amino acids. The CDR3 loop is CASSLDSTEAFF. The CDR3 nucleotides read TGTGCCAGCAGCTTAGATAGTACTGAAGCTTTCTTT.

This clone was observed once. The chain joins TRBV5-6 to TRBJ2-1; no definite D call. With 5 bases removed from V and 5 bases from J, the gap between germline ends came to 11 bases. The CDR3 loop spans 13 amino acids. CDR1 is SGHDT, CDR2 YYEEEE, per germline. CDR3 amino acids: CASRAAENNEQFF. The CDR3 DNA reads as TGTGCCAGCAGGGCGGCTGAAAACAATGAGCAGTTCTTC.

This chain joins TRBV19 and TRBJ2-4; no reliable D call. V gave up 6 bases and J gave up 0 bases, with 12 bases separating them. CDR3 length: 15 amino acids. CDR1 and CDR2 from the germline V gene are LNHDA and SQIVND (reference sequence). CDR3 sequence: CASRELGLAKNIQYF. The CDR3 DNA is TGTGCCAGTAGGGAACTTGGATTAGCCAAAAACATTCAGTACTTC.

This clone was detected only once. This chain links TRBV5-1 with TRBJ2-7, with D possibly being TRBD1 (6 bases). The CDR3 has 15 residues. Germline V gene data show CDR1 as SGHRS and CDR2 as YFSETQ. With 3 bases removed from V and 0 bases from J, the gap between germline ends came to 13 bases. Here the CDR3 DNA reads TGCGCCAGCAGCTCGGTCGGGGACAACTCCTACGAGCAGTACTTC. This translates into CASSSVGDNSYEQYF.

The DNA of the CDR3 is TGTGCCAGCAGTCGGACAGGGAATCCACCCCTCCACTTT. Its translation: CASSRTGNPPLHF. This chain links TRBV27 with TRBJ1-6, with 8 bases aligning to TRBD1. The CDR3 totals 13 residues. V was pared by 5 bases and J by 11 bases, with 5 bases of the junction left unmatched. CDR1 and CDR2 from the germline V gene are MNHEY and SMNVEV (reference sequence).

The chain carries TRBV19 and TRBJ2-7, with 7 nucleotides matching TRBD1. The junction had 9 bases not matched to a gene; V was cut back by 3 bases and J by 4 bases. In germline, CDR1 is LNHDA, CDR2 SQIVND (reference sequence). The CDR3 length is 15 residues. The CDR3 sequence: CASSIPGQLLYEQYF. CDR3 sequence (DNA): TGTGCCAGTAGTATCCCGGGACAGTTACTATACGAGCAGTACTTC. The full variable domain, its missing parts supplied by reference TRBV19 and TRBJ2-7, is DGGITQSPKYLFRKEGQNVTLSCEQNLNHDAMYWYRQDPGQGLRLIYYSQIVNDFQKGDIAEGYSVSREKKESFPLTVTSAQKNPTAFYLCASSIPGQLLYEQYFGPGTRLTVT.

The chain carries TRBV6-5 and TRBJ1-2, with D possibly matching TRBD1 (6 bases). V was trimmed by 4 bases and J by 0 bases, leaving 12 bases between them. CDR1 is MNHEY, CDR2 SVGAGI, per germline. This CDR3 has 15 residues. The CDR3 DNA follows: TGTGCCAGCAGTTCCCGGACAGTGACTAACTATGGCTACACCTTC. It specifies CASSSRTVTNYGYTF.

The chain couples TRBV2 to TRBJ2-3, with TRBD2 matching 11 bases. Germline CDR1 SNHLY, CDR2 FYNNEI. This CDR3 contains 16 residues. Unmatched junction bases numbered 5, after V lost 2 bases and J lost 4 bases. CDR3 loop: CASSELSGRGADTQYF. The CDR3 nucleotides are TGTGCCAGCAGTGAACTTAGCGGGAGGGGGGCAGATACGCAGTATTTT.